The 14 T cell receptor beta chains below come from one sample, sequenced in a study of blood T cells in healthy people across ages. Primed by a sample-barcoded 5' primer and a J-beta primer mix, a second PCR proceeded for about 6 to 12 cycles. TCRdb analysed the 5' RACE reads with MiXCR anew, one entry per CDR3 protein. The sample lists about 670,000 distinct CDR3 sequences; 40% to 50% were seen once. Sequencing was done on a sample of blood. The receptor set was obtained from a man older than 75 in good health.

This clonotype turned up a few times. This CDR3 is CASSLLQGGRETQYF. CDR3 bases: TGCGCCAGCAGCTTACTTCAGGGGGGAAGAGAGACCCAGTACTTC. The chain uses TRBV5-1 and TRBJ2-5; D may be TRBD1 (7 bases). V was shortened by 2 bases and J by 4 bases, with 15 bases between the two germline ends. This CDR3 spans 15 amino acids. Germline V gene lookup returns CDR1 SGHRS and CDR2 YFSETQ.

V is TRBV12-3 or TRBV12-4 and J is TRBJ2-5, with a weak D call TRBD1 (5 bases). The CDR3 is 15 amino acids. Trimming took 6 bases from V and 1 from J, leaving 15 bases between them. CDR3 sequence: CASSPGFTVQETQYF. The CDR3 region has the DNA TGTGCCAGCAGCCCAGGGTTTACTGTCCAAGAGACCCAGTACTTC.

This clonotype was observed a few times. The chain uses TRBV7-2 and TRBJ2-7; D perhaps matches TRBD1 (6 bases). This CDR3 comprises 15 residues. V was cut by 2 bases and J by 0 bases, with 11 bases left in between. Germline assignment: CDR1 SGHTA and CDR2 FQGNSA. CDR3 nucleotides: TGTGCCAGCAGCTTATCGGGACAATCCTCCTACGAGCAGTACTTC. Protein product: CASSLSGQSSYEQYF. The full variable domain, in which reference TRBV7-2 and TRBJ2-7 provide the parts outside the CDR3, is GAGVSQSPSNKVTEKGKDVELRCDPISGHTALYWYRQSLGQGLEFLIYFQGNSAPDKSGLPSDRFSAERTGGSVSTLTIQRTQQEDSAVYLCASSLSGQSSYEQYFGPGTRLTVT.

This clonotype was detected a few times. This sequence joins TRBV4-1 and TRBJ1-6; 9 positions match TRBD1. CDR1 is MGHRA and CDR2 is YSYEKL in the germline V gene. There are 15 residues in the CDR3. The junction had 3 bases not matched to a gene; V was cut back by 0 bases and J by 9 bases. CDR3 sequence: CASSQERDRVSPLHF. CDR3 DNA sequence: TGCGCCAGCAGCCAAGAACGGGACAGGGTTTCACCCCTCCACTTT.

This clonotype was found a few times. V and J are TRBV12-3 or TRBV12-4 and TRBJ2-1; D call uncertain. V lost 3 bases to trimming and J lost 3 bases, with 3 bases between them. The CDR3 consists of 12 residues. This CDR3 is CASSFDYNEQFF. CDR3 nucleotides: TGTGCCAGCAGTTTCGACTACAATGAGCAGTTCTTC.

This clonotype was seen just once. DNA for the CDR3: TGTGCCAGCAGGTCAAGCAGGGGGGCCGGGGAGCAGTTCTTC. This encodes CASRSSRGAGEQFF. The chain carries TRBV12-3 or TRBV12-4 and TRBJ2-1; maybe TRBD1 (7 bases). This CDR3 has 14 residues. Trimming cost V 6 bases and J 10 bases, with 19 bases left between them.

As to this clonotype: A junction end diverges from the germline sequence, so it may reflect a read error. The V call is TRBV3-1, the J call TRBJ2-7, with D tentatively TRBD2 (7 bases). Germline CDR1 LGHDT, CDR2 YNNKEL (reference sequence). This CDR3 comprises 15 residues. CDR3 region: CASSQGGVLSYEQYF. CDR3 DNA sequence: TGTGCCAGCAGTCAAGGGGGGGTTTTATCCTACGAGCAGTACTTC.

The V gene is TRBV6-2 or TRBV6-3, the J gene TRBJ2-3, with TRBD2 matching 9 bases. In germline, CDR1 is MNHEY, CDR2 SVGEGT. V was clipped by 2 bases and J by 7 bases; unmatched bases: 10. CDR3 size: 16 residues. CDR3 amino acids: CASSYERGALTYTQYF. CDR3 coding DNA: TGTGCCAGCAGTTACGAGCGGGGGGCCCTTACGTATACGCAGTATTTT.

This rearrangement joins TRBV9 to TRBJ1-4, with D possibly TRBD1 on 6 matching bases. This CDR3 region has 15 residues. Trimming stripped 4 bases from V and 0 bases from J, with 10 bases between. CDR1 is SGDLS, CDR2 YYNGEE, per germline. CDR3: CASSKQGSTNEKLFF. CDR3 DNA sequence: TGTGCCAGCAGCAAACAGGGCTCAACTAATGAAAAACTGTTTTTT.

This clonotype has more than one count but fewer than ten. The chain has TRBV27 and TRBJ2-6; 7 nucleotides line up with TRBD2. Germline V gene sequence: CDR1 MNHEY, CDR2 SMNVEV (reference sequence). The CDR3 has 17 residues. J lost 4 bases, V lost 5 bases, and 11 bases had no gene match. Here the CDR3 DNA reads TGTGCCAGCAGTCCGGACTCCGGGGGGAGGGGGGCCAACGTCCTGACTTTC. As protein: CASSPDSGGRGANVLTF.

This clonotype was seen only a few times. The chain combines TRBV6-2 or TRBV6-3 with TRBJ2-7, with unresolved D. Per germline, CDR1 MNHEY and CDR2 SVGEGT. Between the trimmed V and J ends, which lost 4 bases and 0 bases, there was a span of 13 bases. The CDR3 contains 15 residues. CDR3 loop: CASSSRAQSSYEQYF. CDR3 nucleotide sequence: TGTGCCAGCAGTTCCAGAGCCCAAAGCTCCTACGAGCAGTACTTC.

The chain links TRBV9 to TRBJ2-7, with 8 positions matching TRBD2. The CDR3 extends over 15 amino acids. After removal of 3 bases from V and 6 bases from J, the junction contained 11 bases not matched to a gene. Per germline, CDR1 SGDLS and CDR2 YYNGEE. In DNA form, the CDR3 reads TGTGCCAGCAGCGCCGAGCGGGAGAGGAACTCCGAGCAGTACTTC. It is translated as CASSAERERNSEQYF. Together with reference TRBV9 and TRBJ2-7, the CDR3 gives the full variable domain: DSGVTQTPKHLITATGQRVTLRCSPRSGDLSVYWYQQSLDQGLQFLIQYYNGEERAKGNILERFSAQQFPDLHSELNLSSLELGDSALYFCASSAERERNSEQYFGPGTRLTVT.

V usage is TRBV12-3 or TRBV12-4 and J usage is TRBJ1-5; tentatively, D is TRBD1 (5 bases). Trimming took off 5 bases at V and 3 bases at J, with 17 bases between the two ends. The CDR3 has 16 amino acids. CDR3 sequence reads: CASSLDSQGSNQPQHF. In DNA form, the CDR3 reads TGTGCCAGCAGTCTCGACAGCCAAGGGTCCAATCAGCCCCAGCATTTT.

This rearrangement joins TRBV4-2 to TRBJ2-1, with a tentative D call TRBD2 (6 bases). V lost 0 bases, J lost 3 bases, and 12 bases lay in between. The CDR3 is made up of 16 amino acids. Per the germline V gene, CDR1 is LGHNA and CDR2 is YNFKEQ. The CDR3 nucleotides read TGTGCCAGCAGCCAAGATCCACTAGCCCTCTACAATGAGCAGTTCTTC. Residues: CASSQDPLALYNEQFF.